One and the same sample provided the 31 T cell receptor beta chains below, sequenced in a study of T-cell reconstitution after alpha-beta-depleted transplantation in children. The library targeted TCRbeta and was prepared with unique molecular identifiers. Each CDR3 protein gets one entry after TCRdb re-called the PCR reads with MiXCR. The sample carries nearly 550,000 distinct CDR3 sequences, about a sixth recorded once. The sample here was PBMCs from the stem cell graft donor, taken from the stem cell graft. Receptors originate from a human donor who donated a stem cell graft to a child with acute lymphoblastic leukemia.

J is TRBJ2-5 and V is TRBV4-1, with 8 bases lining up with TRBD2. Germline CDR1 is MGHRA and CDR2 is YSYEKL. V lost 0 bases to trimming and J lost 1 base; unmatched junction nucleotides: 7. There are 17 residues in the CDR3. In DNA form, the CDR3 reads TGCGCCAGCAGCCAAGATCCCAGCGGGGGAATCCAAGAGACCCAGTACTTC. Protein: CASSQDPSGGIQETQYF.

The rearrangement links TRBV24-1 to TRBJ2-2; no definite D call. This CDR3 has 16 amino acids. With 4 bases removed from V and 0 bases from J, the gap between germline ends came to 11 bases. The germline V gene has CDR1 KGHDR and CDR2 SFDVKD. The DNA for the CDR3 is TGTGCCACCAGTGACGAGACCCGCCCGAACACCGGGGAGCTGTTTTTT. It yields the protein CATSDETRPNTGELFF.

V and J are TRBV7-9 and TRBJ2-1; D ambiguous. Germline values: CDR1 SEHNR, CDR2 FQNEAQ (reference sequence). V shed 1 base and J shed 7 bases, with 8 bases lying between them. There are 13 residues in the CDR3. In DNA, the CDR3 is TGTGCCAGCAGCTTAGGGGAAAAAAATGAGCAGTTCTTC. It encodes CASSLGEKNEQFF. The whole variable domain, filled in from reference TRBV7-9 and TRBJ2-1, reads DTGVSQNPRHKITKRGQNVTFRCDPISEHNRLYWYRQTLGQGPEFLTYFQNEAQLEKSRLLSDRFSAERPKGSFSTLEIQRTEQGDSAMYLCASSLGEKNEQFFGPGTRLTVL.

This clonotype was counted only a few times. The chain combines TRBV3-1 with TRBJ2-1; 9 positions match TRBD1. V lost 1 base to trimming and J lost 3 bases; unmatched junction nucleotides: 10. Germline V gene data show CDR1 as LGHDT and CDR2 as YNNKEL (reference sequence). The CDR3 sequence is 18 residues long. The CDR3 DNA reads TGTGCCAGCAGCCAAGTGGACAGGGGCGCTTTTCACTACAATGAGCAGTTCTTC. Translated: CASSQVDRGAFHYNEQFF.

CDR3 residues: CASSYNERKETQYF. The CDR3 nucleotides read TGTGCCAGCAGTTACAATGAGCGGAAAGAGACCCAGTACTTC. The chain has TRBV6-5 and TRBJ2-5; D may be TRBD2 (5 bases). CDR3 length: 14 residues. The germline V gene has CDR1 MNHEY and CDR2 SVGAGI. V shed 2 bases and J shed 3 bases, with 10 bases lying between them.

The chain has TRBV18 and TRBJ1-1; D is ambiguous. CDR3 length: 15 amino acids. V dropped 5 bases and J dropped 3 bases, with 16 bases sitting between them. Looked up from germline, CDR1 is KGHSH and CDR2 is LQKENI. This CDR3 reads CASSLYGGFDTEAFF. CDR3 nucleotides: TGTGCCAGCTCATTATACGGCGGGTTTGACACTGAAGCTTTCTTT.

The chain uses TRBV5-1 and TRBJ1-2; 7 bases fit TRBD1. Germline trimming cut 5 bases from V and 0 bases from J; bases unmatched to any gene: 19. The CDR3 sequence is 19 residues long. Germline V CDR1 and CDR2: SGHRS, YFSETQ. CDR3 DNA: TGCGCCAGCAGGGGGGGAGCCGGGACAGCCGTTTCGGCTAACTATGGCTACACCTTC. Translation: CASRGGAGTAVSANYGYTF.

This clonotype was detected ten times or more. The chain carries TRBV12-3 or TRBV12-4 and TRBJ2-2, with TRBD2 identical over 7 bases. The CDR3 is made up of 15 amino acids. V gave up 4 bases and J gave up 1 base; unmatched junction bases: 3. The CDR3 DNA sequence: TGTGCCAGCAGTTGGGCTAGCGGGAACACCGGGGAGCTGTTTTTT. Amino acids: CASSWASGNTGELFF.

This chain joins TRBV29-1 and TRBJ2-4, with a tentative D call TRBD2 (5 bases). The CDR3 has 15 amino acids. V was trimmed by 1 base and J by 1 base, leaving 11 bases between them. The germline CDR1 and CDR2 sequences are SQVTM and ANQGSEA. CDR3 loop: CSVEGAGRAKNIQYF. CDR3 DNA: TGCAGCGTTGAAGGGGCGGGCCGGGCCAAAAACATTCAGTACTTC.

The table lists this clonotype with a few counts. V and J are TRBV4-2 and TRBJ2-3, with D tentatively TRBD2 (6 bases). This CDR3 is built from 13 residues. Germline V gene data show CDR1 as LGHNA and CDR2 as YNFKEQ. The V end lost 0 bases, the J end lost 10 bases, and 11 bases lay between the germline ends. The CDR3 protein is CASSQDRGYAQYF. The CDR3 DNA reads TGTGCCAGCAGCCAAGATCGGGGGTATGCGCAGTATTTT.

The CDR3 sequence is CARGSGDTQYF. CDR3 coding DNA: TGTGCCAGGGGCTCCGGAGATACGCAGTATTTT. This chain uses TRBV18 with TRBJ2-3; D is unresolved. CDR3 length: 11 residues. CDR1 and CDR2 (germline): KGHSH, LQKENI. V was shortened by 9 bases and J by 5 bases, with 9 bases between the two germline ends.

The V call is TRBV3-1, the J call TRBJ2-7; D is undetermined. CDR1 LGHDT and CDR2 YNNKEL come from the germline V gene (reference sequence). This CDR3 comprises 11 residues. V lost 3 bases to trimming and J lost 5 bases, with 5 bases between them. CDR3 in DNA: TGTGCCAGCAGCCAGCATCACGAGCAGTACTTC. It translates to CASSQHHEQYF.

This clonotype showed up just a few times. V and J are TRBV7-2 and TRBJ2-3, with 9 bases that match TRBD2. The CDR3 has 15 residues. The V segment lost 1 base and the J segment 3 bases; nucleotides outside the gene matches: 2. Germline CDR1 is SGHTA and CDR2 is FQGNSA. CDR3 protein: CASSLVAGVTDTQYF. CDR3 in DNA: TGTGCCAGCAGCTTAGTAGCGGGAGTGACAGATACGCAGTATTTT.

Only a few counts were recorded for this clonotype. V and J are TRBV7-9 and TRBJ2-7; D might be TRBD1 (6 bases). V lost 9 bases, J lost 5 bases, and 23 bases lay in between. Germline V gives CDR1 SEHNR, CDR2 FQNEAQ (reference sequence). There are 15 residues in the CDR3. The CDR3 sequence is CASQAPGQVANEQYF. The CDR3 DNA reads as TGTGCCAGTCAGGCTCCGGGACAAGTGGCTAACGAGCAGTACTTC. Drawing the rest from reference TRBV7-9 and TRBJ2-7, the complete variable domain is DTGVSQNPRHKITKRGQNVTFRCDPISEHNRLYWYRQTLGQGPEFLTYFQNEAQLEKSRLLSDRFSAERPKGSFSTLEIQRTEQGDSAMYLCASQAPGQVANEQYFGPGTRLTVT.

This clonotype was recorded a few times. The chain couples TRBV7-9 to TRBJ2-7, with 9 bases fitting TRBD2. V trimming: 4 bases; J trimming: 5 bases; junction bases outside the gene matches: 9. CDR3 size: 15 residues. Per germline, CDR1 SEHNR and CDR2 FQNEAQ (reference sequence). The CDR3 sequence is CASSWGLLAGDEQYF. CDR3 bases: TGTGCCAGCAGCTGGGGGTTACTAGCGGGCGACGAGCAGTACTTC.

This clonotype appeared a few times. The V and J genes are TRBV12-3 or TRBV12-4 and TRBJ2-7; 9 nucleotides match TRBD2. J gave up 6 bases and V 5 bases, and 5 bases lay outside the gene matches. The CDR3 extends over 13 amino acids. CDR3 protein: CASSGSRGGEQYF. CDR3 coding DNA: TGTGCCAGCAGTGGCTCGCGGGGGGGCGAGCAGTACTTC.

This clonotype was picked up a small number of times. In DNA form, the CDR3 reads TGTGCCACCAGCCCTAGGGGCCTGTCTGGAGAGACCCAGTACTTC. Protein: CATSPRGLSGETQYF. The gene calls are TRBV15 and TRBJ2-5; possibly TRBD1 for D (5 bases). Trimming stripped 5 bases from V and 4 bases from J, with 17 bases between. Germline V gives CDR1 LNHNV, CDR2 YYDKDF (reference sequence). The CDR3 extends over 15 amino acids. The entire variable domain, with the rest obtained from reference TRBV15 and TRBJ2-5, is as follows: DAMVIQNPRYQVTQFGKPVTLSCSQTLNHNVMYWYQQKSSQAPKLLFHYYDKDFNNEADTPDNFQSRRPNTSFCFLDIRSPGLGDTAMYLCATSPRGLSGETQYFGPGTRLLVL.

This clonotype came up a few times. Here the CDR3 reads CSALPGQEIEQYF. CDR3 nucleotide sequence: TGCAGTGCGCTTCCGGGACAAGAAATCGAGCAGTACTTC. J is TRBJ2-7 and V is TRBV20-1; D may be TRBD1 (6 bases). V was shortened by 6 bases and J by 6 bases, with 18 bases between the two germline ends. The germline CDR1 and CDR2 sequences are DFQATT and SNEGSKA (reference sequence). The CDR3 is made up of 13 amino acids.

This clonotype was recorded a few times. The V gene is TRBV20-1, the J gene TRBJ2-7; D remains unclear. V lost 5 bases, J lost 4 bases, and 12 bases lay in between. Germline CDR1 reads DFQATT; CDR2 reads SNEGSKA (reference sequence). The CDR3 length is 12 residues. The CDR3: CSAEPDGYEQYF. The CDR3 DNA is TGCAGTGCTGAGCCGGACGGTTACGAGCAGTACTTC.

The rearrangement uses TRBV7-6 and TRBJ2-7; D gene ambiguous. Between the trimmed V and J ends, which lost 0 bases and 5 bases, there was a span of 11 bases. The CDR3 totals 14 residues. From germline, CDR1 is SGHVS and CDR2 FNYEAQ. CDR3: CASSLAPGRNEQYF. The CDR3 DNA is TGTGCCAGCAGCTTAGCGCCAGGAAGGAACGAGCAGTACTTC.

The chain has TRBV4-1 and TRBJ2-6; 12 bases agree with TRBD1. CDR1 and CDR2 from the germline V gene are MGHRA and YSYEKL. CDR3 size: 19 residues. J was trimmed by 4 bases and V by 4 bases; bases with no gene match: 11. In DNA form, the CDR3 reads TGCGCCAGCAGCCCCAAGCCGGGACAGGGGGCGCAAGGGGCCAACGTCCTGACTTTC. It specifies CASSPKPGQGAQGANVLTF.

This clonotype was seen more than once but under ten times. The chain uses TRBV20-1 and TRBJ2-1; tentative D call: TRBD1 (5 bases). In germline, CDR1 is DFQATT, CDR2 SNEGSKA (reference sequence). This CDR3 is 14 amino acids long. V lost 4 bases and J 8 bases, leaving 18 bases between the germline ends. CDR3 region: CSATRGSRVDEQFF. The CDR3, as DNA: TGCAGTGCTACTAGGGGCTCCCGGGTGGATGAGCAGTTCTTC.

The V gene is TRBV7-8, the J gene TRBJ2-7; 8 nucleotides agree with TRBD2. Germline V gives CDR1 SGHVS, CDR2 FQNEAQ. V shed 0 bases and J 1 base; nucleotides not matched to a gene: 2. This CDR3 has 15 amino acids. CDR3 in amino acids: CASSLAGTSSYEQYF. The CDR3 DNA reads TGTGCCAGCAGCTTAGCCGGGACTAGTTCCTACGAGCAGTACTTC.

This chain connects TRBV7-6 to TRBJ2-1, with D unclear. Trimming pared 4 bases from V and 4 bases from J, leaving 11 bases between. The length of the CDR3 is 14 residues. The V gene's germline CDR1 is SGHVS and CDR2 FNYEAQ. For the CDR3, the DNA is TGTGCCAGCAGCTCGCCGCCCACATACAATGAGCAGTTCTTC. It encodes CASSSPPTYNEQFF. The complete variable domain, with remaining parts taken from reference TRBV7-6 and TRBJ2-1, reads GAGVSQSPRYKVTKRGQDVALRCDPISGHVSLYWYRQALGQGPEFLTYFNYEAQQDKSGLPNDRFSAERPEGSISTLTIQRTEQRDSAMYRCASSSPPTYNEQFFGPGTRLTVL.

The chain is built from TRBV11-2 and TRBJ1-2; D ambiguous. This CDR3 region has 12 residues. Trimming pared 5 bases from V and 4 bases from J, leaving 8 bases between. Germline CDR1 is SGHAT and CDR2 is FQNNGV. The CDR3: CASSVGFYGYTF. The CDR3 DNA follows: TGTGCCAGCAGCGTGGGGTTCTATGGCTACACCTTC.

This chain links TRBV5-6 with TRBJ1-1; D uncertain. CDR1 SGHDT and CDR2 YYEEEE come from the germline V gene. The CDR3 runs to 13 residues. Trimming stripped 4 bases from V and 10 bases from J, with 17 bases between. The DNA of the CDR3 is TGTGCCAGCAGCATAGCGGGAAGCTTTTCAGCTTTCTTT. Amino acid sequence: CASSIAGSFSAFF.

In this sample, this clonotype turned up a few times. V and J are TRBV12-3 or TRBV12-4 and TRBJ2-7; a weak D match, TRBD2 (6 bases). The CDR3 has 16 residues. The germline V and J ends were trimmed by 1 base and 2 bases, with 15 bases remaining between them. CDR3 DNA sequence: TGTGCCAGCAGTTTAGAAGCGGGTCTATCCGCCTACGAGCAGTACTTC. It is translated as CASSLEAGLSAYEQYF.

This clonotype was counted at least ten times. Mismatch with germline at one junction end may stem from a read error. The chain couples TRBV5-1 to TRBJ2-7; tentatively, D is TRBD2 (6 bases). The CDR3 is 14 residues long. The germline V gene encodes CDR1 SGHRS and CDR2 YFSETQ. The DNA for the CDR3 is TGTGCCAGCAGCTTAGCGGCGGGGAACTACGAGCAGTACTTC. Translation gives CASSLAAGNYEQYF.

This clonotype appeared a few times. V and J are TRBV27 and TRBJ2-7; D is undetermined. CDR3 length equals 14 residues. Germline V gene sequence: CDR1 MNHEY, CDR2 SMNVEV (reference sequence). V lost 2 bases and J lost 4, with 12 bases in between. CDR3 in amino acids: CASSLQAVGYEQYF. The CDR3, as DNA: TGTGCCAGCAGTTTACAAGCAGTTGGGTACGAGCAGTACTTC.

This clonotype was seen only a few times. The chain employs TRBV29-1 and TRBJ1-1; TRBD1 matches 8 bases. V lost 4 bases, J lost 6 bases, and 7 bases stayed unmatched. The germline V gene encodes CDR1 SQVTM and CDR2 ANQGSEA. This CDR3 is built from 13 residues. The CDR3 DNA is TGCAGCGTTGTTACGGACAGGGCCGCTGAAGCTTTCTTT. It specifies CSVVTDRAAEAFF.

Comments on this clonotype: Sequence at one end of the junction differs from germline and may be a read error. The rearrangement links TRBV2 to TRBJ2-7, with 7 positions matching TRBD2. CDR3 length equals 14 residues. CDR1 is SNHLY, CDR2 FYNNEI, per germline. DNA of the CDR3: TGTGCCAGCAGTAAAGCGGGACTCTCCTACGAGCAGTACTTC. It codes for CASSKAGLSYEQYF.